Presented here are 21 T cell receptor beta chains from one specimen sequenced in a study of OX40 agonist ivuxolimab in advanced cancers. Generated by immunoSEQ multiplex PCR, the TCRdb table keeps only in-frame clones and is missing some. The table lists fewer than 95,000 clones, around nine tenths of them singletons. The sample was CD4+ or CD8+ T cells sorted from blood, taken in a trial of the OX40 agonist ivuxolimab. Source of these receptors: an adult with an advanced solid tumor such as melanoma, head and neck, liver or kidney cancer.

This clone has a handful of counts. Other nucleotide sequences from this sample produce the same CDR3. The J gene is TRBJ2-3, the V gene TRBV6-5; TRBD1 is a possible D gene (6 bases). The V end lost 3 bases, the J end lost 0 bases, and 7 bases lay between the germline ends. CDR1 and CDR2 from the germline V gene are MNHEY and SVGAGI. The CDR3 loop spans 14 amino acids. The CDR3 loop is CASSYGGSTDTQYF. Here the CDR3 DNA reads TGTGCCAGCAGTTATGGGGGCAGCACAGATACGCAGTATTTT.

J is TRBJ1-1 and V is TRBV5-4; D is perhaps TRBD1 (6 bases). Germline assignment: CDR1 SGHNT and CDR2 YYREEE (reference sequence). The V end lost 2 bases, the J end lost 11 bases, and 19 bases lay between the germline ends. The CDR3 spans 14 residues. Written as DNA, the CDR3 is TGTGCCAGCAGCTTAGACGGGCTCCGGGGGGGCGCTTTCTTT. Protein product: CASSLDGLRGGAFF.

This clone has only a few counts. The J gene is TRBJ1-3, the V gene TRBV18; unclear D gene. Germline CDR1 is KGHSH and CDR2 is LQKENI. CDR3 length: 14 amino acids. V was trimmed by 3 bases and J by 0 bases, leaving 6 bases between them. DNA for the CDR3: TGTGCCAGCTCACCGACTAACTCTGGAAACACCATATATTTT. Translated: CASSPTNSGNTIYF.

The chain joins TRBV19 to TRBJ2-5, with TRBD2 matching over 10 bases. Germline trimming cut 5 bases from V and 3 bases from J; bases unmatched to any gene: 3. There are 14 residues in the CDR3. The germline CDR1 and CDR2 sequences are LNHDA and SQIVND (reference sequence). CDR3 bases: TGTGCCAGTAGTCCCGGACTAGCGGAAGAGACCCAGTACTTC. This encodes CASSPGLAEETQYF.

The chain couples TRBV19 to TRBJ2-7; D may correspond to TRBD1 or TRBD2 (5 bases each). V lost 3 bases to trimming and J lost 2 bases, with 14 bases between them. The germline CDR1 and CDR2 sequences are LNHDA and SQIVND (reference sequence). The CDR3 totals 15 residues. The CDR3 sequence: CASSILGDGAYEQYF. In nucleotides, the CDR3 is TGTGCCAGTAGTATTCTAGGGGACGGAGCCTACGAGCAGTACTTC.

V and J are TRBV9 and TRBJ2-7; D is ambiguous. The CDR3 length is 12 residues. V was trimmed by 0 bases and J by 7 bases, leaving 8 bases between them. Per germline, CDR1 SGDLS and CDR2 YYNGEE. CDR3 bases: TGTGCCAGCAGCGTAGGTTTGGGGGAGCAGTACTTC. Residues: CASSVGLGEQYF.

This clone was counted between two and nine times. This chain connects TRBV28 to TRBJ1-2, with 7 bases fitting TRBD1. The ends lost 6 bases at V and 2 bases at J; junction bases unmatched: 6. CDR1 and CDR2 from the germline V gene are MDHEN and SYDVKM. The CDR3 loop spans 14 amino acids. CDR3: CASSPTGWNYGYTF. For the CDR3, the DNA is TGTGCCAGCAGCCCGACAGGGTGGAACTATGGCTACACCTTC.

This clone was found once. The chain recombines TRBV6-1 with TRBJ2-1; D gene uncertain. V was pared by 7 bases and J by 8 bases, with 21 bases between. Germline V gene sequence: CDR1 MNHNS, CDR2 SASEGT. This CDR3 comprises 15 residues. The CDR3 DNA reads TGTGCCAGCATCCATTCGGAGCCCATAGTCGATGAGCAGTTCTTC. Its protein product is CASIHSEPIVDEQFF.

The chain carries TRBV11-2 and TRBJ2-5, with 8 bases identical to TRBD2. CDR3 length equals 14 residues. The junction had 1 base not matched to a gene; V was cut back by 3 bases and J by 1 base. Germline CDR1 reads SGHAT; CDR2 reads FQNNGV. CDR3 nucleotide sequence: TGTGCCAGCAGCTTCGGGGGGGGCCAAGAGACCCAGTACTTC. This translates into CASSFGGGQETQYF.

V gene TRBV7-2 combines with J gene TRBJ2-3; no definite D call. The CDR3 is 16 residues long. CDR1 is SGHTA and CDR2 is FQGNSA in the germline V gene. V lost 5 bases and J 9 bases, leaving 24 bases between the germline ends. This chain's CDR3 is CASSLGLVDSRWTQYF. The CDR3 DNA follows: TGTGCCAGCAGCCTCGGGCTAGTCGACTCTCGGTGGACGCAGTATTTT.

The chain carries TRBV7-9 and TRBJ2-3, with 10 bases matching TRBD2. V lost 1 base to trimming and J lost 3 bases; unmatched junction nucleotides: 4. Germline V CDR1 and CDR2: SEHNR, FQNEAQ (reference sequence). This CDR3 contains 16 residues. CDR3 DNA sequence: TGTGCCAGCAGCTTAGGAGTTAGCGGGGGGACAGATACGCAGTATTTT. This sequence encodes CASSLGVSGGTDTQYF.

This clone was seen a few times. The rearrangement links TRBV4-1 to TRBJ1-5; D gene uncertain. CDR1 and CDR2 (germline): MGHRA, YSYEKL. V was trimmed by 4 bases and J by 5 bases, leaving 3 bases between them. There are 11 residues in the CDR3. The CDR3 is CASSRDQPQHF. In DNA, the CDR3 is TGCGCCAGCAGCCGCGATCAGCCCCAGCATTTT.

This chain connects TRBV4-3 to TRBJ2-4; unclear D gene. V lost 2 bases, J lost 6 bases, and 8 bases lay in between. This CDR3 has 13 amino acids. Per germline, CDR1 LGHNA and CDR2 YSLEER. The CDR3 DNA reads TGCGCCAGCAGCCAACCCCCGGGAAACATTCAGTACTTC. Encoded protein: CASSQPPGNIQYF.

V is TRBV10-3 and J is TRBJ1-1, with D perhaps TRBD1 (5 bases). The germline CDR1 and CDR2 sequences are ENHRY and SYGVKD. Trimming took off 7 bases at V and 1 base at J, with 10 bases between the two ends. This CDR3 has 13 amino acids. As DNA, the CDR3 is TGTGCCATCAAAGGGGCCCGGAACACTGAAGCTTTCTTT. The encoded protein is CAIKGARNTEAFF.

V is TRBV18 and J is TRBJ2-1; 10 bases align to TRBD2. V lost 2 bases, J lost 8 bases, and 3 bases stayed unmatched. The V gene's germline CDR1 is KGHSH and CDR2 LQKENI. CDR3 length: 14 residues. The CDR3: CASSPASGSDEQFF. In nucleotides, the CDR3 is TGTGCCAGCTCACCAGCTAGCGGGAGCGATGAGCAGTTCTTC. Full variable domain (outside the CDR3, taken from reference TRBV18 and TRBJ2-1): NAGVMQNPRHLVRRRGQEARLRCSPMKGHSHVYWYRQLPEEGLKFMVYLQKENIIDESGMPKERFSAEFPKEGPSILRIQQVVRGDSAAYFCASSPASGSDEQFFGPGTRLTVL.

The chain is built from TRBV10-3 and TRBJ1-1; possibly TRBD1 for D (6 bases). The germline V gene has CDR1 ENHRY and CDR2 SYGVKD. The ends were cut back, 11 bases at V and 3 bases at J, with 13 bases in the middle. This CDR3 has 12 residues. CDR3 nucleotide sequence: TGTGCCTCAAAGGGGGTCGACACTGAAGCTTTCTTT. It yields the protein CASKGVDTEAFF.

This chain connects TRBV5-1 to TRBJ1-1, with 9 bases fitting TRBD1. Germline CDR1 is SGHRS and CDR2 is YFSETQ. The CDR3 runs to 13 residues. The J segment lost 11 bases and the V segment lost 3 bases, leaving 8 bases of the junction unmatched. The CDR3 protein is CASSSVQGAGAFF. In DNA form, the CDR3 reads TGCGCCAGCAGCTCTGTACAGGGGGCTGGGGCTTTCTTT.

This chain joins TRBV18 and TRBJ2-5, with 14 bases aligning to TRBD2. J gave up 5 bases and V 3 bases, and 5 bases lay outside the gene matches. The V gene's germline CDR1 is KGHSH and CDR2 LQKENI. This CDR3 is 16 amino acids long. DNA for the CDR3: TGTGCCAGCTCACCCCGGACTAGCGGGGGGAGGGAGACCCAGTACTTC. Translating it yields CASSPRTSGGRETQYF.

CDR3 DNA: TGTGCCAGCTCACTGGGGACAGGGGGCGAAGGAGAGACCCAGTACTTC. Amino acid sequence: CASSLGTGGEGETQYF. The chain has TRBV18 and TRBJ2-5; TRBD1 matches at 12 bases. The germline CDR1 and CDR2 sequences are KGHSH and LQKENI. The V segment lost 4 bases and the J segment 4 bases; nucleotides outside the gene matches: 7. The CDR3 extends over 16 amino acids.

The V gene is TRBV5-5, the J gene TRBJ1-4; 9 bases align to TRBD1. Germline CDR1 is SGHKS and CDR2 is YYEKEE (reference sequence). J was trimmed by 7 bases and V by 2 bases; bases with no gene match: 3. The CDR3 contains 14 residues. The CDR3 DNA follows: TGTGCCAGCAGCTTAGGGACAGGGCTTGAAAAACTGTTTTTT. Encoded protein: CASSLGTGLEKLFF. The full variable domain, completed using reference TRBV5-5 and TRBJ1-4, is DAGVTQSPTHLIKTRGQQVTLRCSPISGHKSVSWYQQVLGQGPQFIFQYYEKEERGRGNFPDRFSARQFPNYSSELNVNALLLGDSALYLCASSLGTGLEKLFFGSGTQLSVL.

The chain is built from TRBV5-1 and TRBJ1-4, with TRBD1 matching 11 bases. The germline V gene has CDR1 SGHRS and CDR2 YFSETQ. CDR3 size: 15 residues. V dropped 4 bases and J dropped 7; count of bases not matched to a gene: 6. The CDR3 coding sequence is TGCGCCAGCAGCCTCCGGGGGACAGGGGGTGAAAAACTGTTTTTT. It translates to CASSLRGTGGEKLFF.